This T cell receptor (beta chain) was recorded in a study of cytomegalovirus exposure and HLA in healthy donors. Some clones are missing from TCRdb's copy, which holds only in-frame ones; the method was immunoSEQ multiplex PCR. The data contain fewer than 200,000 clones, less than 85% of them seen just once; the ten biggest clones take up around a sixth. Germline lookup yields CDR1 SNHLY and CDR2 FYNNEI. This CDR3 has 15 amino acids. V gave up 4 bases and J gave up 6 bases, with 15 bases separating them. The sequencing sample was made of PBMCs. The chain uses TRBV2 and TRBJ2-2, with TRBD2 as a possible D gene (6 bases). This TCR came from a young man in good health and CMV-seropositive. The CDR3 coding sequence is TGTGCCAGCAGTGTTCAAACTAGCACGGCCGGGGAGCTGTTTTTT. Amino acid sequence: CASSVQTSTAGELFF.